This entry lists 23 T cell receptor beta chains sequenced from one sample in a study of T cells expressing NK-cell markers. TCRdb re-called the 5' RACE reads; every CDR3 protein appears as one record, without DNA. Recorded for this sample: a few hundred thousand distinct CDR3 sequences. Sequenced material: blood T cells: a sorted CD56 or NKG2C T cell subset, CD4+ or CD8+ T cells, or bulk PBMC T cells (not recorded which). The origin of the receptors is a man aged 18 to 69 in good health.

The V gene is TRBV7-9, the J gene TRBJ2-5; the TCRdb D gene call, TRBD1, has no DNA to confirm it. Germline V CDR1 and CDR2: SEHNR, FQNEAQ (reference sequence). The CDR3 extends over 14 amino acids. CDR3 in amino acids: CASSLTQGAETQYF.

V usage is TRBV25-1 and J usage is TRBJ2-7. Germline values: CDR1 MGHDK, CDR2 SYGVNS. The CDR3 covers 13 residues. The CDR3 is CASRLSLNHEQYF.

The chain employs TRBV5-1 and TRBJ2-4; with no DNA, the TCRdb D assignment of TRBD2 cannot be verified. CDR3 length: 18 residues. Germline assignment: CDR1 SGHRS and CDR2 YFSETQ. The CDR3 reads CASSTGPERTTAKNIQYF. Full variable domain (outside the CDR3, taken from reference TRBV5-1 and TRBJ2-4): KAGVTQTPRYLIKTRGQQVTLSCSPISGHRSVSWYQQTPGQGLQFLFEYFSETQRNKGNFPGRFSGRQFSNSRSEMNVSTLELGDSALYLCASSTGPERTTAKNIQYFGAGTRLSVL.

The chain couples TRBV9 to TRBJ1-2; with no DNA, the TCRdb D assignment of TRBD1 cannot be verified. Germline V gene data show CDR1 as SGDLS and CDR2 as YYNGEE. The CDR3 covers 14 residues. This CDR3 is CASSPGRGYYGYTF. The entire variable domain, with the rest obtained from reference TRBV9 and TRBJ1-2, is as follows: DSGVTQTPKHLITATGQRVTLRCSPRSGDLSVYWYQQSLDQGLQFLIQYYNGEERAKGNILERFSAQQFPDLHSELNLSSLELGDSALYFCASSPGRGYYGYTFGSGTRLTVV.

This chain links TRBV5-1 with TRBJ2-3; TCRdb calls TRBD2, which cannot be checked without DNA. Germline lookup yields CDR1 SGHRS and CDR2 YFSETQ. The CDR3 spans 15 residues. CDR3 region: CASSLKAGSSPPQYF.

This CDR3 reads CASSPGRGNYGYTF. The V call is TRBV7-2, the J call TRBJ1-2; no DNA is available, so the TRBD1 call from TCRdb remains unchecked. The germline gives CDR1 SGHTA, CDR2 FQGNSA. The CDR3 is 14 amino acids.

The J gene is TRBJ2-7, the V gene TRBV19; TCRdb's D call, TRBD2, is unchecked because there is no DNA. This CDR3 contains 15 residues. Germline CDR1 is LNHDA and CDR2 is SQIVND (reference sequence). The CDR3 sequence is CASSKRRVEFYEQYF. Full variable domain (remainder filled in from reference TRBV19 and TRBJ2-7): DGGITQSPKYLFRKEGQNVTLSCEQNLNHDAMYWYRQDPGQGLRLIYYSQIVNDFQKGDIAEGYSVSREKKESFPLTVTSAQKNPTAFYLCASSKRRVEFYEQYFGPGTRLTVT.

CDR3 in amino acids: CASSASPRTGLSTATQYF. This rearrangement joins TRBV9 to TRBJ2-3; there is no DNA to check the TCRdb D call of TRBD1. The CDR3 is 18 amino acids. Germline-derived CDR1 and CDR2 are SGDLS and YYNGEE.

The CDR3 sequence is CASSPASGTKNTGELFF. The chain links TRBV12-3 or TRBV12-4 to TRBJ2-2; TCRdb outputs TRBD2, but without DNA this stays unchecked. This CDR3 region has 17 residues.

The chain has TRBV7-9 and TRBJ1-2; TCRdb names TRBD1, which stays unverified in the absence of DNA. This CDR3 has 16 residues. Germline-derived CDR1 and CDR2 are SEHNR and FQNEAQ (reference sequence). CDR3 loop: CASSLARVQENYGYTF.

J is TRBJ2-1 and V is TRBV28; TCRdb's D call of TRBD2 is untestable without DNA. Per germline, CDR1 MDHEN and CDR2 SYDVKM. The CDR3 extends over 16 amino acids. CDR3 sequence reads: CASRGAGTSAYNEQFF.

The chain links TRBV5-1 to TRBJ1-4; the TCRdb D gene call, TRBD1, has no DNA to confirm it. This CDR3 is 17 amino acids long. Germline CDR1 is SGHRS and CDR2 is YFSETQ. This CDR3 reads CASISARGVWANEKLFF.

The CDR3 reads CASSRRDRGNINIQYF. V usage is TRBV19 and J usage is TRBJ2-4; there is no DNA to check the TCRdb D call of TRBD1. There are 16 residues in the CDR3. The germline gives CDR1 LNHDA, CDR2 SQIVND (reference sequence).

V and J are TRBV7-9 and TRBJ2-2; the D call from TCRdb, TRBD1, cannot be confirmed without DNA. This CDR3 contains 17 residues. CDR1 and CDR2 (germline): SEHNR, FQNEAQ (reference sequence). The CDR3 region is CASSMPIQGADTGELFF.

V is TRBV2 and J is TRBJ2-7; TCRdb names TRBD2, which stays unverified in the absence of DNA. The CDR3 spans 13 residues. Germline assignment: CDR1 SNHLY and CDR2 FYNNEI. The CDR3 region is CASKAGGTYEQYF.

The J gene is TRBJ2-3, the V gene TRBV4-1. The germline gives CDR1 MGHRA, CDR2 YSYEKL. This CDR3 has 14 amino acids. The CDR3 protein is CASSKRTSQDTQYF.

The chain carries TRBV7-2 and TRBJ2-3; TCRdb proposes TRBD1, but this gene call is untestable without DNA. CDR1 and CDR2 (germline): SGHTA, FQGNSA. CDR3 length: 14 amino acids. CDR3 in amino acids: CASSRFQGTDTQYF.

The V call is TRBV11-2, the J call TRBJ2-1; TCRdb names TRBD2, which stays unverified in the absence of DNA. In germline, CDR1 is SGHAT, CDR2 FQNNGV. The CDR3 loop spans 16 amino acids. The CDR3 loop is CASSSLAGPGPNEQFF. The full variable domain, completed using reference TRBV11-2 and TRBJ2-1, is EAGVAQSPRYKIIEKRQSVAFWCNPISGHATLYWYQQILGQGPKLLIQFQNNGVVDDSQLPKDRFSAERLKGVDSTLKIQPAKLEDSAVYLCASSSLAGPGPNEQFFGPGTRLTVL.

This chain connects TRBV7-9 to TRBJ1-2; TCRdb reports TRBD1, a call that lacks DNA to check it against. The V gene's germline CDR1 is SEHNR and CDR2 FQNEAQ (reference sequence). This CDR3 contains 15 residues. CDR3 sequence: CASSPGQEYRYGYTF.

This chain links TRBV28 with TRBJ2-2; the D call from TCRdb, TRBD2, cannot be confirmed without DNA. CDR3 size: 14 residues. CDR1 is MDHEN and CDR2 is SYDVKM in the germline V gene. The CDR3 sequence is CASRSGGRTGELFF.

CDR3 region: CASLRGGLLTYNEQFF. The gene calls are TRBV12-3 or TRBV12-4 and TRBJ2-1; TCRdb reports TRBD2, a call that lacks DNA to check it against. CDR3 length equals 16 residues.

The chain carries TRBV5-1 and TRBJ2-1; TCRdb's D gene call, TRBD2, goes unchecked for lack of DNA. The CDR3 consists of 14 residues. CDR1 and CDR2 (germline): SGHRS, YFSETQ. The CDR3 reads CASSWGLVFHEQFF. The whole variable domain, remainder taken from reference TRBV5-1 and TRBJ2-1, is KAGVTQTPRYLIKTRGQQVTLSCSPISGHRSVSWYQQTPGQGLQFLFEYFSETQRNKGNFPGRFSGRQFSNSRSEMNVSTLELGDSALYLCASSWGLVFHEQFFGPGTRLTVL.

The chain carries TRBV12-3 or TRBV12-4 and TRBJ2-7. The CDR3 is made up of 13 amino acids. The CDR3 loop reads CASSFSMGNEQYF.